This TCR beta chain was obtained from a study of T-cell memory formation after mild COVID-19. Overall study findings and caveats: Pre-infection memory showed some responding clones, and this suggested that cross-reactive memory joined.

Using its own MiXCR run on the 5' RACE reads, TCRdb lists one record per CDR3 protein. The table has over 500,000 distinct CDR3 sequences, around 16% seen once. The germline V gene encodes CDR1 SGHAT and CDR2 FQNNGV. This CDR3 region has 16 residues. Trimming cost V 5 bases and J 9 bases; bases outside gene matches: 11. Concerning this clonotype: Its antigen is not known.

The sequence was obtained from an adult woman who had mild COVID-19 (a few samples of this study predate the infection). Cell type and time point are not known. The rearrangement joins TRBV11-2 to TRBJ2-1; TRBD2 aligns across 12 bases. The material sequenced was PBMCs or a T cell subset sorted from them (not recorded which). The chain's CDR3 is CASSTNGLAGWGEQFF. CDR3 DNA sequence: TGTGCCAGCAGCACCAACGGACTAGCGGGGTGGGGTGAGCAGTTCTTC.